The clone carrying this T cell receptor (beta chain) occurred a few times. Its antigen is still unknown. A universal primer site and UMIs were added as TCR cDNA was made by 5'RACE template switching. From the 5' RACE reads, TCRdb called clonotypes with MiXCR, one entry per CDR3 protein. The sample carries hundreds of thousands of distinct CDR3 sequences, over 9% recorded once. The data are from a study of T cells after yellow fever vaccination. General study points: Weaker overall was a secondary response that nonetheless peaked faster, on day 5 versus 15. The booster response re-showed most primary clones: 96% CD4, around 85% CD8.

CDR1 MDHEN and CDR2 SYDVKM come from the germline V gene. The J segment lost 5 bases and the V segment lost 3 bases, leaving 6 bases of the junction unmatched. This CDR3 is built from 14 residues. This receptor was taken from a man aged 25-40 years who received the YFV17D yellow fever vaccine. This chain uses TRBV28 with TRBJ2-5, with TRBD1 identical over 7 bases. The source material was PBMCs, sampled on the day of the yellow fever booster vaccination. The CDR3 DNA follows: TGTGCCAGCAGTTTCTTGACAGGGATCGAGACCCAGTACTTC. Residues: CASSFLTGIETQYF.